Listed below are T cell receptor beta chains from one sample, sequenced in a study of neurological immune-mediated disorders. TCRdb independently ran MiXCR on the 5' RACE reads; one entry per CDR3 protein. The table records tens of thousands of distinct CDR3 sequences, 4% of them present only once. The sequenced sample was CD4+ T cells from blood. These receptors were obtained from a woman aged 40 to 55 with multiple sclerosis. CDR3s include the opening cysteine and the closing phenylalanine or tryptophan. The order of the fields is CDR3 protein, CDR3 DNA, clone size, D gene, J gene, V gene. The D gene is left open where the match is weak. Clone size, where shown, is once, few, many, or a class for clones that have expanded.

CASSYSTINTGELFF TGTGCCAGCAGTTACTCGACCATCAACACCGGGGAGCTGTTTTTT many . TRBJ2-2 TRBV6-5
CASSPSGDEQYF TGTGCCAGCTCACCCTCCGGGGACGAGCAGTACTTC many . TRBJ2-7 TRBV18
CSVEGQPNYGYTF TGCAGCGTTGAAGGACAGCCCAACTATGGCTACACCTTC many . TRBJ1-2 TRBV29-1
CASSLNWGEQFF TGTGCCAGCAGCCTCAACTGGGGGGAGCAGTTCTTC many . TRBJ2-1 TRBV13
CASSLLETGGRGYTF TGTGCCAGCAGCTTACTGGAAACAGGGGGCCGAGGCTACACCTTC many TRBD1 TRBJ1-2 TRBV11-2
CASSIGDRRSSYNEQFF TGTGCCAGTAGTATAGGGGACAGGCGATCCTCCTACAATGAGCAGTTCTTC few TRBD1 TRBJ2-1 TRBV19
CASSLGHLDEQFF TGCGCCAGCAGCTTGGGCCATTTAGATGAGCAGTTCTTC many . TRBJ2-1 TRBV5-1
CASSQQGDTEAFF TGCGCCAGCAGCCAACAGGGGGACACTGAAGCTTTCTTT many TRBD1 TRBJ1-1 TRBV5-1
CASSPGERYTEAFF TGTGCCAGCAGTCCAGGGGAGAGATACACTGAAGCTTTCTTT . . TRBJ1-1 TRBV3-1
CASSEAEIGEYGYTF TGTGCCAGCAGTGAAGCGGAAATAGGGGAATATGGCTACACCTTC many . TRBJ1-2 TRBV2
CAISEPILGSEAFF TGTGCCATCAGTGAGCCTATACTGGGGTCTGAAGCTTTCTTT many . TRBJ1-1 TRBV10-3
CASRGGTTGELFF TGCGCCAGCAGAGGGGGGACCACCGGGGAGCTGTTTTTT many . TRBJ2-2 TRBV5-1
CASSRLRAVEAFF TGTGCCAGCAGCCGTCTCCGGGCCGTTGAAGCTTTCTTT many . TRBJ1-1 TRBV3-1
CASSFGAPGVPDTQYF TGTGCCAGCAGTTTCGGGGCTCCTGGCGTACCAGATACGCAGTATTTT many . TRBJ2-3 TRBV12-3/TRBV12-4
CASSPRGDGYTF TGTGCCAGCTCACCTCGAGGGGATGGCTACACCTTC many . TRBJ1-2 TRBV18
CASSRFTGNTEAFF TGCGCCAGCAGCCGTTTTACAGGGAACACTGAAGCTTTCTTT few . TRBJ1-1 TRBV5-1
CASSERPGQGNYGYTF TGTGCCAGCAGTGAACGCCCCGGGCAGGGAAACTATGGCTACACCTTC many . TRBJ1-2 TRBV6-1
CASSGTANINSNQPQHF TGTGCCAGCAGTGGGACAGCGAACATAAATAGCAATCAGCCCCAGCATTTT many TRBD1 TRBJ1-5 TRBV12-3/TRBV12-4
CSARVDSPNEKLFF TGCAGTGCTAGAGTGGACAGCCCGAATGAAAAACTGTTTTTT many . TRBJ1-4 TRBV20-1
CASSLEGMKGGPQHF TGCGCCAGCAGCTTGGAGGGCATGAAGGGAGGGCCCCAGCATTTT many . TRBJ1-5 TRBV5-1
CASSLWASGYEQYF TGTGCCAGCAGTTTATGGGCTAGCGGATACGAGCAGTACTTC many TRBD2 TRBJ2-7 TRBV28
CASSLTGMNTEAFF TGCGCCAGCAGCTTAACAGGAATGAACACTGAAGCTTTCTTT many . TRBJ1-1 TRBV5-1
CASSIDRRSRGGQPQHF TGTGCCAGTAGTATAGATCGGAGGTCCAGGGGCGGTCAGCCCCAGCATTTT many . TRBJ1-5 TRBV19
CASSFGLTMVNTEAFF TGCGCCAGCAGCTTCGGTTTGACGATGGTAAACACTGAAGCTTTCTTT many . TRBJ1-1 TRBV5-1
CASSRGGPSTDTQYF TGTGCCAGTAGTCGCGGGGGGCCTAGCACAGATACGCAGTATTTT many TRBD2 TRBJ2-3 TRBV19
CASSLTLKYGYTF TGTGCCAGCAGCTTAACCCTGAAATATGGCTACACCTTC many . TRBJ1-2 TRBV7-8
CASVSPPQHF TGTGCCAGCGTGTCTCCGCCCCAGCATTTT . . TRBJ1-5 TRBV11-3
CASSLVGGRNTEAFF TGCGCCAGCAGCTTGGTTGGGGGTAGGAACACTGAAGCTTTCTTT many . TRBJ1-1 TRBV5-1
CASSPLAGGAGEQFF TGTGCCAGCAGTCCACTAGCGGGGGGTGCGGGTGAGCAGTTCTTC many TRBD2 TRBJ2-1 TRBV2
CASSQEAGGQETQYF TGCGCCAGCAGCCAAGAGGCAGGGGGTCAAGAGACCCAGTACTTC many TRBD1 TRBJ2-5 TRBV4-1
CASSRGQGQPQHF TGTGCCAGCTCCCGGGGGCAGGGTCAGCCCCAGCATTTT many . TRBJ1-5 TRBV2
CASSYERNSPLHF TGTGCCAGCAGTTACGAGAGGAATTCACCCCTCCACTTT many . TRBJ1-6 TRBV6-5